The 5 T cell receptor beta chains presented below share a single source sample, sequenced in a study of blood T cell repertoires in COVID-19. The protocol was immunoSEQ multiplex PCR, while the TCRdb copy is restricted to in-frame clones and leaves out a portion. The sample includes a few hundred thousand clones, roughly 87% of them seen just once. Sequencing input: PBMCs or T cells enriched from blood (not recorded which). The receptors come from a woman between 25 and 40 years old who had recovered from COVID-19.

This chain uses TRBV29-1 with TRBJ1-1; a weak D match, TRBD1 (6 bases). The V gene lost 5 bases and the J gene lost 1 base, with 11 bases spanning the gap. Germline V gene sequence: CDR1 SQVTM, CDR2 ANQGSEA. This CDR3 has 13 residues. The CDR3 region is CSVSPTGNTEAFF. CDR3 DNA: TGCAGCGTTTCCCCGACAGGGAACACTGAAGCTTTCTTT. The full variable domain, its missing parts supplied by reference TRBV29-1 and TRBJ1-1, is SAVISQKPSRDICQRGTSLTIQCQVDSQVTMMFWYRQQPGQSLTLIATANQGSEATYESGFVIDKFPISRPNLTFSTLTVSNMSPEDSSIYLCSVSPTGNTEAFFGQGTRLTVV.

The gene calls are TRBV28 and TRBJ1-3; 8 bases agree with TRBD1. Germline V gives CDR1 MDHEN, CDR2 SYDVKM. The CDR3 spans 14 residues. Losses at the gene ends were 8 bases for V and 4 bases for J; bases not matched to a gene: 7. Here the CDR3 DNA reads TGTGCCAGCCTAACAGGGGGGACGGGAAACACCATATATTTT. This codes for CASLTGGTGNTIYF. Based on the CDR3 plus reference TRBV28 and TRBJ1-3, the full variable domain is DVKVTQSSRYLVKRTGEKVFLECVQDMDHENMFWYRQDPGLGLRLIYFSYDVKMKEKGDIPEGYSVSREKKERFSLILESASTNQTSMYLCASLTGGTGNTIYFGEGSWLTVV.

Here the CDR3 reads CASSQTGWDGYTF. The CDR3 nucleotides are TGTGCCAGCAGTCAGACAGGGTGGGATGGCTACACCTTC. The V gene is TRBV6-5, the J gene TRBJ1-2, with 7 bases aligning to TRBD1. After removal of 5 bases from V and 6 bases from J, the junction contained 6 bases not matched to a gene. CDR1 and CDR2 (germline): MNHEY, SVGAGI. The CDR3 is 13 amino acids.

The chain recombines TRBV27 with TRBJ2-7; 7 bases map to TRBD1. The CDR3 is made up of 14 amino acids. Germline CDR1 is MNHEY and CDR2 is SMNVEV (reference sequence). Unmatched junction bases numbered 8, after V lost 5 bases and J lost 4 bases. The CDR3 region has the DNA TGTGCCAGCAGTCCCGGACAGGATCCGTACGAGCAGTACTTC. It translates to CASSPGQDPYEQYF.

This clone was recorded a few times. The chain joins TRBV12-5 to TRBJ1-1, with D maybe TRBD1 (5 bases). The germline V and J ends were trimmed by 7 bases and 8 bases, with 17 bases remaining between them. This CDR3 spans 13 amino acids. Germline V gene lookup returns CDR1 LGHNT and CDR2 FRNRAP. The CDR3 nucleotides read TGTGCTAGTGCCCCTCAGACAGTAAACGAAGCTTTCTTT. It translates to CASAPQTVNEAFF.